A selection of T cell receptor beta chains follows, all from one sample in a study of shared clonotypes between healthy human individuals. Sequencing used immunoSEQ multiplex PCR; TCRdb keeps in-frame clones, though not all of them. The table shows more than 400,000 clones, with about 72% occurring only once. Sequencing input: PBMCs. These receptors were taken from a woman aged 35 to 49 in good health. Some clones in this sample may be carry-over from other donors' samples. The conserved cysteine and the conserved F or W are not part of the CDR3 here. D genes are given only for firm matches.

TRBJ2-5 TRBV2 TRBD2 ASSRLAGGETQY
TRBJ2-7 TRBV28 TRBD2 ASRTSGRAEQY
TRBJ2-2 TRBV10-3 - AISETGTGELF
TRBJ1-2 TRBV2 - ASSRLNYGYT
TRBJ2-2 TRBV5-1 - ASSIAGTLNTGELF
TRBJ2-1 TRBV9 - ASSASGYNEQF
TRBJ2-1 TRBV28 TRBD2 ATSGFRKPYNEQF
TRBJ2-1 TRBV5-6 TRBD2 ASSLGPPASGLYNEQF
TRBJ2-2 TRBV7-2 - ASSQDHGSTGELF
TRBJ2-7 TRBV18 - ASSPAGGRHEQY
TRBJ2-7 TRBV11-2 - ASSRQRGSYEQY
TRBJ2-5 TRBV15 - ATSRDLGGGGETQY
TRBJ2-5 TRBV6-5 - ASRKTVKETQY
TRBJ2-1 TRBV5-6 - ASSVQGGPYNEQF
TRBJ1-4 TRBV19 - ASSIEGRGNEKLF
TRBJ2-7 TRBV2 - ASRRTGEQY
TRBJ2-3 TRBV2 - ASSLGDTQY
TRBJ2-3 TRBV9 - ASSVGDTQY
TRBJ2-1 TRBV2 TRBD1 ASGRQGAKNEQF
TRBJ2-1 TRBV7-2 - ASSPPINEQF
TRBJ1-2 TRBV5-5 - ASSLDRVGGYT
TRBJ2-7 TRBV7-8 - ASSPILDEQY
TRBJ2-7 TRBV19 TRBD1 ASSIPGTAIYEQY
TRBJ2-7 TRBV5-5 - ASSLLASLSYEQY
TRBJ2-3 TRBV9 - ASSGLGEGKDTQY
TRBJ2-2 TRBV5-1 - ASSLNLAGTGELF
TRBJ2-5 TRBV6-6 - ASRSTAETQY
TRBJ2-2 TRBV7-9 TRBD1 ASSLGYRTGGLEELF
TRBJ2-5 TRBV2 TRBD2 ASLRRSGSSGETQY
TRBJ1-2 TRBV6-5 TRBD1 ASRPSHQTGSGYT
TRBJ2-7 TRBV21-1 - ASSTGGGREPYEQY
TRBJ1-5 TRBV4-1 TRBD1 ASSQMTGGNQPQH
TRBJ2-7 TRBV7-2 - ASSRGQPYEQY
TRBJ2-7 TRBV18 TRBD2 ASSALAESYEQY
TRBJ1-2 TRBV19 - ASSIWDTTNYGYT